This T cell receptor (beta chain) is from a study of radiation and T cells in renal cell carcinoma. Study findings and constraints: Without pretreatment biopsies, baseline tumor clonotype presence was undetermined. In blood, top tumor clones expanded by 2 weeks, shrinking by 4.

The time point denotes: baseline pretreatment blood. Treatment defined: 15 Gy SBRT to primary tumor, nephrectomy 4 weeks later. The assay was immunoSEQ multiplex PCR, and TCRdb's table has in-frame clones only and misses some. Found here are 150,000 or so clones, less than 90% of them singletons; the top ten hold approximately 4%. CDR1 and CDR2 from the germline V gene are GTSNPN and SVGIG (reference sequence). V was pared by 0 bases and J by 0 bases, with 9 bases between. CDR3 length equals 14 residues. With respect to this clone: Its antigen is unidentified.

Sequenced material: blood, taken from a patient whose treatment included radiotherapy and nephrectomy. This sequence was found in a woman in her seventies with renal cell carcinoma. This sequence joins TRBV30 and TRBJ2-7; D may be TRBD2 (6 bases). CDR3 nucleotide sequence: TGTGCCTGGAGTGTAATGGGGGGCTCCTACGAGCAGTACTTC. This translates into CAWSVMGGSYEQYF.